These 20 T cell receptor gamma chains share one sample of origin, sequenced in a study of intestinal T cells in coeliac disease. LymphoTrack primers amplified TRG sequences from around 210 ng of biopsy DNA. TCRdb reanalysed the multiplex PCR reads with CATT. Of a few hundred gamma-chain clones detected, 40% to 65% appear once; the ten largest clones hold around 44%. Ten formalin-fixed paraffin-embedded scrolls, each 5 µm thick, supplied each case's genomic DNA. Sequencing was performed on a duodenal biopsy. The receptors shown here come from a human donor who served as a control with a normal duodenal biopsy, not a healthy volunteer.

The rearrangement links TRGV10 to TRGJP1. TRGV10 is known as an ORF, though its function is uncertain. After removal of 8 bases from V and 5 bases from J, the junction contained 12 bases not matched to a gene. This CDR3 has 15 amino acids. The CDR3 here is CAAWDLGPTGWFKIF. The CDR3 nucleotides read TGTGCTGCGTGGGATTTGGGACCTACTGGTTGGTTCAAGATATTT.

This chain links TRGV2 with TRGJP2. CDR1 is EGSNGY and CDR2 is YDSYNSKV in the germline V gene. J lost 12 bases, V lost 8 bases, and 21 bases had no gene match. The CDR3 loop spans 15 amino acids. CDR3 DNA: TGTGCCACCTTGGGACGGCGGGGGGTGATTCGGATCAAGACGTTT. Translated, it gives CATLGRRGVIRIKTF.

V and J are TRGV2 and TRGJ1 or TRGJ2. This CDR3 region has 12 residues. The junction had 13 bases not matched to a gene; V was cut back by 12 bases and J by 5 bases. Germline CDR1 reads EGSNGY; CDR2 reads YDSYNSKV. CDR3: CAHLGRNYKKLF. CDR3 bases: TGTGCCCACCTGGGACGGAATTATAAGAAACTCTTT.

J is TRGJ1 or TRGJ2 and V is TRGV10. TRGV10 qualifies as an ORF whose function is uncertain. There are 12 residues in the CDR3. With V trimmed by 8 bases and J by 2 bases, 4 bases remained unmatched. The CDR3 region has the DNA TGTGCTGCGTGGAGCCATTATTATAAGAAACTCTTT. It yields the protein CAAWSHYYKKLF.

The sample holds a few counts of this clone. One base away lies a much larger clone, so this may be a sequencing read error. The chain uses TRGV10 and TRGJ1 or TRGJ2. TRGV10 falls under the ORF class, with uncertain function. This CDR3 has 16 amino acids. The CDR3 sequence: CAAWEIHGRADYKKLF. The CDR3 DNA follows: TGTGCTGCGTGGGAGATCCATGGCCGGGCCGATTATAAGAAACTCTTC.

The rearrangement links TRGV5 to TRGJP1. J gave up 15 bases and V 2 bases, and 18 bases lay outside the gene matches. Germline V gene lookup returns CDR1 VINAFY and CDR2 YDVSNSKD. The CDR3 runs 15 residues. CDR3 sequence reads: CATWDKDPAGLVKIF. DNA of the CDR3: TGTGCCACCTGGGACAAAGATCCTGCGGGATTGGTCAAGATATTT.

This clone was detected a few times. The V call is TRGV10, the J call TRGJP1. TRGV10 is annotated as an ORF whose role is uncertain. CDR3 size: 14 residues. V was clipped by 8 bases and J by 5 bases; unmatched bases: 9. Here the CDR3 reads CAAWDPPTGWFKIF. CDR3 in DNA: TGTGCTGCGTGGGATCCACCTACTGGTTGGTTCAAGATATTT.

The rearrangement links TRGV10 to TRGJP1. TRGV10 is classed as an ORF, of uncertain function. The ends lost 13 bases at V and 0 bases at J; junction bases unmatched: 9. The CDR3 consists of 14 residues. The CDR3, as DNA: TGTGCTGGCGTGCGAAATACCACTGGTTGGTTCAAGATATTT. Residues: CAGVRNTTGWFKIF.

The gene calls are TRGV10 and TRGJ1 or TRGJ2. TRGV10 is an ORF for which the function is uncertain. The CDR3 has 16 amino acids. With V trimmed by 8 bases and J by 10 bases, 24 bases remained unmatched. The CDR3 loop is CAAWEIHAGPIIKKLF. CDR3 DNA sequence: TGTGCTGCGTGGGAGATCCATGCCGGGCCGATTATAAAGAAACTCTTT.

The V and J genes are TRGV10 and TRGJP1. Being an ORF, TRGV10 has a function that is uncertain. The length of the CDR3 is 15 residues. Trimming cost V 8 bases and J 9 bases; bases outside gene matches: 16. CDR3 loop: CAAWDLGPDCWFKIF. The CDR3, as DNA: TGTGCTGCGTGGGATTTGGGACCTGACTGTTGGTTCAAGATATTT.

This clone has a handful of counts. The protein TCRdb gives is from a much larger clone and does not agree with this DNA's translation at residue 3, likely a read error; the protein shown here comes from the DNA. The chain couples TRGV4 to TRGJ1 or TRGJ2. Germline values: CDR1 EGSTGY, CDR2 YDSYTSSV. The CDR3 loop spans 14 amino acids. The CDR3 DNA sequence: TGTGCCGCCTGGGATGGGCCCCTATATTATAAGAAACTCTTT. Its protein is CAAWDGPLYYKKLF.

This clone is termed large. This sequence joins TRGV8 and TRGJ1 or TRGJ2. Germline CDR1 reads VENAVY; CDR2 reads YDSYNSRV. After removal of 5 bases from V and 0 bases from J, the junction contained 7 bases not matched to a gene. The CDR3 is 14 residues long. CDR3 protein: CATWGSMNYYKKLF. The CDR3 region has the DNA TGTGCCACCTGGGGATCCATGAATTATTATAAGAAACTCTTT.

This chain links TRGV3 with TRGJ1 or TRGJ2. V was pared by 0 bases and J by 13 bases, with 6 bases of the junction left unmatched. CDR1 and CDR2 from the germline V gene are VTNTFY and YDVSTARD (reference sequence). The CDR3 is 11 amino acids. CDR3 sequence reads: CATWDRRRKLF. The DNA of the CDR3 is TGTGCCACCTGGGACAGGCGAAGAAAACTCTTT.

Note on this clone: A read error likely explains why the TCRdb protein, taken from a much larger clone, differs from this DNA's translation at residue 11; the protein shown is translated from the DNA. This chain links TRGV10 with TRGJP1. TRGV10 is an open reading frame whose function is uncertain. The CDR3 length is 15 residues. This CDR3 reads CAAWVGDGDGRFKIF. The DNA for the CDR3 is TGTGCTGCGTGGGTGGGTGACGGGGATGGTCGGTTCAAGATATTT.

This clone was found a few times. The V and J genes are TRGV8 and TRGJP1. The CDR3 extends over 15 amino acids. Germline CDR1 is VENAVY and CDR2 is YDSYNSRV. J was trimmed by 0 bases and V by 5 bases; bases with no gene match: 6. The DNA for the CDR3 is TGTGCCACCTGGGGATTGAATACCACTGGTTGGTTCAAGATATTT. This encodes CATWGLNTTGWFKIF.

No J gene was named, though the V gene is TRGV4. The CDR3 totals 17 residues. From germline, CDR1 is EGSTGY and CDR2 YDSYTSSV. This CDR3 reads CATWDGLYVDGVISKLF. CDR3 nucleotides: TGTGCCACCTGGGATGGACTATACGTCGATGGGGTTATAAGTAAACTCTTT.

The chain has TRGV5 and TRGJP1. The CDR3 has 17 amino acids. Germline V CDR1 and CDR2: VINAFY, YDVSNSKD. The V gene end was trimmed by 12 bases and the J gene end by 3 bases; junction bases not matched to a gene: 22. CDR3 DNA: TGTGCCTACCTGGGACAGGCGGAGATACCCACTGGTTGGTTCAAGATATTT. Translated: CAYLGQAEIPTGWFKIF.

This clone showed up just a few times. A far larger clone is just one base off, so this is likely a read error. Other DNA sequences in the same sample also yield this CDR3. The chain is built from TRGV10 and TRGJP1. TRGV10 is an ORF for which the function is uncertain. The CDR3 is made up of 15 amino acids. The CDR3 sequence is CAAWVGDGDGWFKIF. The CDR3 bases are TGCGCTGCGTGGGTGGGTGACGGGGATGGTTGGTTCAAGATATTT.

The rearrangement uses TRGV2 and TRGJP1. CDR1 and CDR2 from the germline V gene are EGSNGY and YDSYNSKV. V shed 0 bases, J shed 0 bases, and the junction held 7 bases outside the gene matches. The CDR3 runs to 17 residues. The CDR3 DNA reads as TGTGCCACCTGGGACGGGGGTTCGTATACCACTGGTTGGTTCAAGATATTT. Translating gives CATWDGGSYTTGWFKIF.

This sequence joins TRGV4 and TRGJ1 or TRGJ2. This CDR3 spans 11 amino acids. Germline lookup yields CDR1 EGSTGY and CDR2 YDSYTSSV. For the CDR3, the DNA is TGTGCACCTGGGATACCCGATAAGAAACTCTTT. Translating it yields CAPGIPDKKLF.